The 6 T cell receptor beta chains below come from one sample, sequenced in a study of T-cell memory formation after mild COVID-19 (dated by TCRdb to the early 2020s). Library prep was done by 5' RACE. The listed sequencing device is Illumina NovaSeq 6000. TCRdb redid the processing of the public reads, applying fastp at Q25 and MiXCR, and retained in-frame beta chains. Under each unique CDR3 protein, matching rows form one entry showing the most common genes and DNA. The sample profile shows approximately 54,000 distinct CDR3 sequences; roughly 12% of them were found once. The ten largest account for approximately 23% of the sample. Sequenced material: PBMCs or a T cell subset sorted from them (not recorded which). Every receptor here comes from a man in his late teens or twenties who had mild COVID-19 (a few samples of this study predate the infection). The sample titles of this study are shuffled in the database, so cell type and time point are left out; the donor was told from shared clones.

This chain connects TRBV19 to TRBJ2-2; D is uncertain. Trimming removed 5 bases from V and 0 bases from J, with 7 bases in between. Germline-derived CDR1 and CDR2 are LNHDA and SQIVND (reference sequence). CDR3 length equals 14 residues. As DNA, the CDR3 is TGTGCCAGTAGTTTGGAGACGAACACCGGGGAGCTGTTTTTT. Translating gives CASSLETNTGELFF. The full variable domain, with the rest looked up from reference TRBV19 and TRBJ2-2, is DGGITQSPKYLFRKEGQNVTLSCEQNLNHDAMYWYRQDPGQGLRLIYYSQIVNDFQKGDIAEGYSVSREKKESFPLTVTSAQKNPTAFYLCASSLETNTGELFFGEGSRLTVL.

This chain uses TRBV4-1 with TRBJ1-1; 11 bases agree with TRBD1. With V trimmed by 3 bases and J by 5 bases, 11 bases remained unmatched. There are 17 residues in the CDR3. Germline CDR1 is MGHRA and CDR2 is YSYEKL. CDR3 sequence (DNA): TGCGCCAGCAGCCATGGACACACCCGGGACAGGGGGACTGAAGCTTTCTTT. Residues: CASSHGHTRDRGTEAFF.

This chain connects TRBV5-4 to TRBJ2-5; the match to TRBD2 covers 10 bases. After removal of 1 base from V and 5 bases from J, the junction contained 5 bases not matched to a gene. CDR3 size: 15 residues. Germline CDR1 is SGHNT and CDR2 is YYREEE (reference sequence). CDR3 amino acids: CASSLSSGGFETQYF. The CDR3 DNA follows: TGTGCCAGCAGCTTGTCTAGCGGGGGCTTTGAGACCCAGTACTTC.

This clonotype was seen more than once but under ten times. The rearrangement joins TRBV20-1 to TRBJ1-2, with 7 bases lining up with TRBD1. This CDR3 spans 16 amino acids. Germline V lookup: CDR1 DFQATT, CDR2 SNEGSKA (reference sequence). J gave up 2 bases and V 5 bases, and 14 bases lay outside the gene matches. In nucleotides, the CDR3 is TGCAGTGCTCCCGAATCAAACAGGGGAGTCAACTATGGCTACACCTTC. Its protein is CSAPESNRGVNYGYTF.

This clonotype occurred a few times. The CDR3 DNA sequence: TGTGCCTGGAGTGTACCGGGCGTTCAGCCCCAGCATTTT. Residues: CAWSVPGVQPQHF. The chain uses TRBV30 and TRBJ1-5; D is unresolved. Per the germline V gene, CDR1 is GTSNPN and CDR2 is SVGIG (reference sequence). The CDR3 spans 13 residues. V dropped 0 bases and J dropped 6 bases, with 9 bases sitting between them. Together with reference TRBV30 and TRBJ1-5, the CDR3 gives the full variable domain: SQTIHQWPATLVQPVGSPLSLECTVEGTSNPNLYWYRQAAGRGLQLLFYSVGIGQISSEVPQNLSASRPQDRQFILSSKKLLLSDSGFYLCAWSVPGVQPQHFGDGTRLSIL.

The table lists this clonotype with a few counts. V usage is TRBV4-3 and J usage is TRBJ1-6, with D possibly being TRBD1 (5 bases). With 3 bases removed from V and 0 bases from J, the gap between germline ends came to 15 bases. This CDR3 comprises 18 residues. The germline gives CDR1 LGHNA, CDR2 YSLEER. The CDR3 sequence: CASSQKSGGSSYNSPLHF. The CDR3 DNA is TGCGCCAGCAGCCAGAAATCGGGGGGTAGCTCCTATAATTCACCCCTCCACTTT.